These T cell receptor beta chains were read from a single sample in a study of T cell changes during pregnancy in multiple sclerosis. Assay used: immunoSEQ multiplex PCR; TCRdb lists only in-frame clones, some missing. This table holds 50,000 to 60,000 clones, around 93% found once. Sequencing was performed on peripheral blood, taken after pregnancy. Receptors were obtained from a female donor in good health, enrolled as a control in a pregnancy study. Both conserved end residues are part of each CDR3. The order of the fields is CDR3 protein, CDR3 DNA, clone size, J gene, D gene, V gene. The D gene is left open where the match is weak. Size is stated for part of the rows, as once, few or many counts, or as a class when the clone is expanded.

CDR3 protein: CASSTDRVATEAFF
CDR3 DNA: TGTGCCAGCAGCACGGACAGGGTGGCCACTGAAGCTTTCTTT
clone size: few
J gene: TRBJ1-1
D gene: TRBD1
V gene: TRBV6-5

CDR3 protein: CASSLSATNEKLFF
CDR3 DNA: TGCGCCAGCAGCTTGTCTGCAACTAATGAAAAACTGTTTTTT
clone size: .
J gene: TRBJ1-4
D gene: .
V gene: TRBV5-1

CDR3 protein: CASSSVLAGVLAGANVLTF
CDR3 DNA: TGTGCCAGCAGCTCGGTACTAGCGGGAGTGTTAGCTGGGGCCAACGTCCTGACTTTC
clone size: .
J gene: TRBJ2-6
D gene: TRBD2
V gene: TRBV5-4

CDR3 protein: CASSIWGVTEAFF
CDR3 DNA: TGTGCCAGTAGTATTTGGGGGGTCACTGAAGCTTTCTTT
clone size: .
J gene: TRBJ1-1
D gene: .
V gene: TRBV19

CDR3 protein: CASSASSASSTDTQYF
CDR3 DNA: TGTGCCAGCAGTGCATCTAGCGCGAGTAGCACAGATACGCAGTATTTT
clone size: .
J gene: TRBJ2-3
D gene: .
V gene: TRBV2

CDR3 protein: CASSQGGTGGKAGANVLTF
CDR3 DNA: TGCGCCAGCAGCCAAGGCGGGACAGGGGGAAAGGCTGGGGCCAACGTCCTGACTTTC
clone size: .
J gene: TRBJ2-6
D gene: TRBD1
V gene: TRBV4-3

CDR3 protein: CASSYSIQDLAYEQYF
CDR3 DNA: TGTGCCAGCAGTTACTCGATACAGGATTTAGCCTACGAGCAGTACTTC
clone size: .
J gene: TRBJ2-7
D gene: .
V gene: TRBV6-5

CDR3 protein: CASSSLGAMTDTQYF
CDR3 DNA: TGTGCCAGCAGTTCTCTTGGGGCGATGACAGATACGCAGTATTTT
clone size: .
J gene: TRBJ2-3
D gene: .
V gene: TRBV6-6

CDR3 protein: CASSQGRGPGETQYF
CDR3 DNA: TGTGCCAGCAGTCAAGGCAGGGGGCCCGGGGAGACCCAGTACTTC
clone size: .
J gene: TRBJ2-5
D gene: TRBD1
V gene: TRBV6-6

CDR3 protein: CASSLRGFSSYNEQFF
CDR3 DNA: TGTGCCAGCAGCTTGAGGGGGTTCAGCTCCTACAATGAGCAGTTCTTC
clone size: .
J gene: TRBJ2-1
D gene: .
V gene: TRBV5-6

CDR3 protein: CASSAITGYQPQHF
CDR3 DNA: TGTGCCAGCAGTGCCATTACAGGGTACCAGCCCCAGCATTTT
clone size: .
J gene: TRBJ1-5
D gene: .
V gene: TRBV6-1

CDR3 protein: CASSQPGTRYNEQFF
CDR3 DNA: TGCGCCAGCAGCCAGCCCGGGACTAGGTACAATGAGCAGTTCTTC
clone size: .
J gene: TRBJ2-1
D gene: TRBD2
V gene: TRBV4-1

CDR3 protein: CAGTGGGTDTQYF
CDR3 DNA: TGTGCCGGAACAGGGGGGGGCACAGATACGCAGTATTTT
clone size: .
J gene: TRBJ2-3
D gene: .
V gene: TRBV2

CDR3 protein: CASRLAGGPKRGEQFF
CDR3 DNA: TGCGCCAGCAGATTAGCGGGAGGGCCTAAGAGGGGTGAGCAGTTCTTC
clone size: .
J gene: TRBJ2-1
D gene: TRBD2
V gene: TRBV5-1

CDR3 protein: CASSEAGGENTQYF
CDR3 DNA: TGTGCCAGCAGTGAAGCGGGGGGAGAAAATACGCAGTATTTT
clone size: .
J gene: TRBJ2-3
D gene: .
V gene: TRBV6-1

CDR3 protein: CATIPFTGEADTQYF
CDR3 DNA: TGTGCCACCATCCCCTTTACGGGAGAAGCAGATACGCAGTATTTT
clone size: .
J gene: TRBJ2-3
D gene: .
V gene: TRBV28

CDR3 protein: CASSFRTGRDEQFF
CDR3 DNA: TGTGCCAGCAGCTTTAGGACAGGGAGGGACGAGCAGTTCTTC
clone size: .
J gene: TRBJ2-1
D gene: .
V gene: TRBV7-9

CDR3 protein: CASSFLRGSYEQYF
CDR3 DNA: TGTGCCAGCAGTTTCCTCAGGGGCTCCTACGAGCAGTACTTC
clone size: .
J gene: TRBJ2-7
D gene: .
V gene: TRBV27

CDR3 protein: CATSGTSGNYEQYF
CDR3 DNA: TGTGCCACCAGTGGGACTAGCGGGAACTACGAGCAGTACTTC
clone size: .
J gene: TRBJ2-7
D gene: TRBD2
V gene: TRBV10-3

CDR3 protein: CSVDRTVSYNEQFF
CDR3 DNA: TGCAGCGTTGATCGGACAGTCTCCTACAATGAGCAGTTCTTC
clone size: .
J gene: TRBJ2-1
D gene: .
V gene: TRBV29-1

CDR3 protein: CASSPRVGREEDTEAFF
CDR3 DNA: TGTGCCAGCAGCCCGAGAGTGGGCAGGGAAGAAGACACTGAAGCTTTCTTT
clone size: .
J gene: TRBJ1-1
D gene: .
V gene: TRBV7-8

CDR3 protein: CASKQGNYGYTF
CDR3 DNA: TGTGCCAGCAAGCAGGGTAACTATGGCTACACCTTC
clone size: .
J gene: TRBJ1-2
D gene: .
V gene: TRBV6-5

CDR3 protein: CSVPGGETQYF
CDR3 DNA: TGCAGTGTTCCAGGGGGGGAGACCCAGTACTTC
clone size: .
J gene: TRBJ2-5
D gene: .
V gene: TRBV20-1

CDR3 protein: CASSLDVSPGEQYF
CDR3 DNA: TGTGCCAGCAGCTTAGATGTTTCGCCCGGCGAGCAGTACTTC
clone size: .
J gene: TRBJ2-7
D gene: .
V gene: TRBV11-3

CDR3 protein: CASSTRRGAWEQYF
CDR3 DNA: TGTGCCAGCAGCACCCGGCGGGGGGCCTGGGAGCAGTACTTC
clone size: .
J gene: TRBJ2-7
D gene: TRBD2
V gene: TRBV7-9

CDR3 protein: CASSRTDFTDTQYF
CDR3 DNA: TGTGCCAGCAGCCGAACAGATTTCACAGATACGCAGTATTTT
clone size: .
J gene: TRBJ2-3
D gene: .
V gene: TRBV5-8

CDR3 protein: CASSQGQHADTQYF
CDR3 DNA: TGTGCCAGCAGCCAAGGACAGCACGCAGATACGCAGTATTTT
clone size: .
J gene: TRBJ2-3
D gene: .
V gene: TRBV4-2

CDR3 protein: CASSPLGLAANYGYTF
CDR3 DNA: TGTGCCAGCTCACCACTGGGCCTCGCTGCTAACTATGGCTACACCTTC
clone size: once
J gene: TRBJ1-2
D gene: .
V gene: TRBV18

CDR3 protein: CASSILRGLTF
CDR3 DNA: TGTGCCAGTAGTATCCTCAGGGGGCTGACCTTC
clone size: .
J gene: TRBJ1-2
D gene: TRBD1
V gene: TRBV19

CDR3 protein: CASSRGTGYMNTEAFF
CDR3 DNA: TGCGCCAGCAGCAGGGGGACAGGGTACATGAACACTGAAGCTTTCTTT
clone size: .
J gene: TRBJ1-1
D gene: TRBD1
V gene: TRBV5-1

CDR3 protein: CASSGGQIVNTEAFF
CDR3 DNA: TGTGCCAGCAGTGGGGGACAAATCGTGAACACTGAAGCTTTCTTT
clone size: .
J gene: TRBJ1-1
D gene: .
V gene: TRBV25-1

CDR3 protein: CASTDRQGANQPQHF
CDR3 DNA: TGTGCCAGTACCGACCGGCAGGGGGCTAATCAGCCCCAGCATTTT
clone size: .
J gene: TRBJ1-5
D gene: TRBD1
V gene: TRBV19

CDR3 protein: CASSSDPGLSPRTDTQYF
CDR3 DNA: TGTGCCAGCAGTTCAGACCCGGGACTAAGTCCTCGCACAGATACGCAGTATTTT
clone size: .
J gene: TRBJ2-3
D gene: TRBD2
V gene: TRBV27

CDR3 protein: CASSLSSSPDTQYF
CDR3 DNA: TGTGCCAGCAGCTTATCTTCTAGCCCAGATACGCAGTATTTT
clone size: .
J gene: TRBJ2-3
D gene: .
V gene: TRBV7-3

CDR3 protein: CASSYTLGAGRTEAFF
CDR3 DNA: TGTGCCAGCAGTTACACCCTAGGGGCAGGGCGCACTGAAGCTTTCTTT
clone size: .
J gene: TRBJ1-1
D gene: .
V gene: TRBV6-5

CDR3 protein: CASRLGDTLNTEAFF
CDR3 DNA: TGTGCCAGCAGGTTGGGCGACACTCTTAACACTGAAGCTTTCTTT
clone size: .
J gene: TRBJ1-1
D gene: .
V gene: TRBV9

CDR3 protein: CASSFRLAGEGDEQFF
CDR3 DNA: TGCGCCAGCAGCTTCCGACTAGCGGGAGAGGGAGATGAGCAGTTCTTC
clone size: .
J gene: TRBJ2-1
D gene: TRBD2
V gene: TRBV5-1

CDR3 protein: CASRGQGVREQYF
CDR3 DNA: TGTGCCAGCAGGGGACAGGGGGTGAGGGAGCAGTACTTC
clone size: .
J gene: TRBJ2-7
D gene: TRBD1
V gene: TRBV14

CDR3 protein: CASPPRGNEQFF
CDR3 DNA: TGTGCCAGCCCCCCCCGGGGCAATGAGCAGTTCTTC
clone size: few
J gene: TRBJ2-1
D gene: .
V gene: TRBV21-1

CDR3 protein: CASSVATRQVHGYTF
CDR3 DNA: TGTGCCAGCAGCGTAGCTACGCGACAGGTTCATGGCTACACCTTC
clone size: .
J gene: TRBJ1-2
D gene: .
V gene: TRBV9

CDR3 protein: CASSFPGLAGPTRDNEQFF
CDR3 DNA: TGTGCCAGCAGCTTTCCGGGACTAGCGGGGCCCACGCGGGACAATGAGCAGTTCTTC
clone size: .
J gene: TRBJ2-1
D gene: TRBD2
V gene: TRBV7-2

CDR3 protein: CASSFDLNYGYTF
CDR3 DNA: TGTGCCAGCAGTTTCGACTTGAACTATGGCTACACCTTC
clone size: once
J gene: TRBJ1-2
D gene: .
V gene: TRBV28

CDR3 protein: CASSPEGNTEAFF
CDR3 DNA: TGTGCCAGCAGCCCTGAGGGGAACACTGAAGCTTTCTTT
clone size: .
J gene: TRBJ1-1
D gene: .
V gene: TRBV7-9

CDR3 protein: CASSPRFDYGYTF
CDR3 DNA: TGTGCCAGTAGCCCGCGGTTTGACTATGGCTACACCTTC
clone size: .
J gene: TRBJ1-2
D gene: .
V gene: TRBV19

CDR3 protein: CAPAAKQGLAKNIQYF
CDR3 DNA: TGTGCTCCAGCAGCCAAACAGGGTCTAGCCAAAAACATTCAGTACTTC
clone size: .
J gene: TRBJ2-4
D gene: .
V gene: TRBV30

CDR3 protein: CSVEELDRTEAFF
CDR3 DNA: TGCAGCGTTGAAGAGTTGGACAGGACTGAAGCTTTCTTT
clone size: .
J gene: TRBJ1-1
D gene: TRBD1
V gene: TRBV29-1

CDR3 protein: CASRQAGITDTQYF
CDR3 DNA: TGCGCCAGCCGTCAAGCGGGCATCACAGATACGCAGTATTTT
clone size: once
J gene: TRBJ2-3
D gene: .
V gene: TRBV5-1

CDR3 protein: CASSRTSLNTGELFF
CDR3 DNA: TGCGCCAGCAGCAGGACTAGCCTGAACACCGGGGAGCTGTTTTTT
clone size: .
J gene: TRBJ2-2
D gene: TRBD2
V gene: TRBV5-1

CDR3 protein: CASSNRGITSNYGYTF
CDR3 DNA: TGTGCCAGTTCAAACAGGGGGATAACCTCTAACTATGGCTACACCTTC
clone size: .
J gene: TRBJ1-2
D gene: TRBD1
V gene: TRBV19

CDR3 protein: CASSLSSGGAGEQFF
CDR3 DNA: TGTGCCAGCAGCTTGAGTAGCGGGGGGGCAGGTGAGCAGTTCTTC
clone size: .
J gene: TRBJ2-1
D gene: TRBD2
V gene: TRBV7-3